This T cell receptor (beta chain) was sequenced for a study of blood T cells in healthy people across ages. Study summary: With template switching, about one barcoded beta molecule was captured per two T cells. Study-wide results and limits: No conclusive comparison of naive versus antigen-experienced cells was possible with unsorted PBMCs.

Donation came from healthy Caucasian individuals in Russia who were aged 6 to 90. Together with a sample-barcoded 5' primer, a J-beta primer mix was included in a second PCR lasting 7 to 11 cycles. TCRdb independently ran MiXCR on the 5' RACE reads; one entry per CDR3 protein. The sample lists more than 650,000 distinct CDR3 sequences, approximately 22% occurring once. On this clonotype: What it binds is unknown.

Sequencing was carried out using blood. This clonotype originated in an older man in good health.

As DNA, the CDR3 is TGCAGTGCTAGTAGGTGGGGACAGGGGGCGAATGAGCAGTTCTTC. Protein product: CSASRWGQGANEQFF. The chain joins TRBV20-1 to TRBJ2-1; TRBD1 agrees at 12 bases. Germline loops: CDR1 DFQATT, CDR2 SNEGSKA (reference sequence). Trimming removed 3 bases from V and 7 bases from J; junction bases left unmatched: 7. The CDR3 is 15 residues long.